This T cell receptor beta chain was recovered during a study of cytomegalovirus exposure and HLA in healthy donors. Study as a whole: An analysis done earlier identified more than 100 million unique TCR beta sequences from about 179 million T cells. HLA-typed donors contributed about 85 million unique TCRs, which were held in an early data release. Regarding the study as a whole: The number of N-insertions in an Asian-associated ancestry cluster was reportedly below the approximately 700-donor mean in a later analysis. Relative to equally common others, HLA-associated TCR beta chains showed greater clonal expansion in a later analysis.

The primer mix had 60 Vbeta and 13 Jbeta primers. Assay: immunoSEQ multiplex PCR; the TCRdb copy retains only in-frame clones and omits some. The sample contains roughly 100,000 clones, around 84% of which appear only once. Turning to this clone: Its antigen is currently unknown.

Trimming stripped 6 bases from V and 0 bases from J, with 10 bases between. The germline CDR1 and CDR2 sequences are SQVTM and ANQGSEA. The CDR3 spans 13 residues. This TCR was sampled from a woman aged 40 to 50 in good health and CMV-seronegative. The rearrangement joins TRBV29-1 to TRBJ2-3, with a weak D call TRBD2 (6 bases). The sample comprised PBMCs. The chain's CDR3 is CSVSGTSTDTQYF. For the CDR3, the DNA is TGCAGCGTGTCCGGGACTAGCACAGATACGCAGTATTTT.